The rows below give T cell receptor beta chains drawn from one sample of a study of OX40 agonist ivuxolimab in advanced cancers. Assay used: immunoSEQ multiplex PCR; TCRdb lists only in-frame clones, some missing. The sample yields fewer than 90,000 clones, approximately 86% seen once. Material: CD4+ or CD8+ T cells sorted from blood, obtained in a trial of the OX40 agonist ivuxolimab. These receptors all stem from an adult with an advanced solid tumor such as melanoma, head and neck, liver or kidney cancer. Both conserved end residues are part of each CDR3. The order of the fields is D gene, J gene, clone size, V gene, CDR3 DNA, CDR3 protein. A D gene is named only where the DNA matches it firmly. The size entry is marked missing in some rows and otherwise reads once, few, many or a size class.

d_gene: TRBD1
j_gene: TRBJ2-7
abundance: NA
v_gene: TRBV28
CDR3nt: TGTGCCAGCAGAGGACAGGCCTACGAGCAGTACTTC
CDR3aa: CASRGQAYEQYF

d_gene: NA
j_gene: TRBJ2-3
abundance: NA
v_gene: TRBV5-4
CDR3nt: TGTGCCAGCAGCTTGGGAGGCCAGGCTAGCACAGATACGCAGTATTTT
CDR3aa: CASSLGGQASTDTQYF

d_gene: TRBD2
j_gene: TRBJ2-3
abundance: NA
v_gene: TRBV6-5
CDR3nt: TGTGCCAGCAGCCTTCTAGCGGGGGACACAGATACGCAGTATTTT
CDR3aa: CASSLLAGDTDTQYF

d_gene: NA
j_gene: TRBJ1-4
abundance: NA
v_gene: TRBV5-6
CDR3nt: TGTGCCAGCAGCTTGTTTTTCGACGCAACTAATGAAAAACTGTTTTTT
CDR3aa: CASSLFFDATNEKLFF

d_gene: TRBD1
j_gene: TRBJ2-1
abundance: NA
v_gene: TRBV6-5
CDR3nt: TGTGCCAGCAGTACGGGACAGCCGTACAATGAGCAGTTCTTC
CDR3aa: CASSTGQPYNEQFF

d_gene: NA
j_gene: TRBJ2-5
abundance: NA
v_gene: TRBV18
CDR3nt: TGTGCCAGCTCCCCCGGGACCCTCCAAGAGACCCAGTACTTC
CDR3aa: CASSPGTLQETQYF

d_gene: NA
j_gene: TRBJ1-3
abundance: NA
v_gene: TRBV28
CDR3nt: TGTGCCAGCAGCCCTGGGACCTCTGGAAACACCATATATTTT
CDR3aa: CASSPGTSGNTIYF

d_gene: NA
j_gene: TRBJ1-5
abundance: few
v_gene: TRBV7-9
CDR3nt: TGTGCCAGCAGTTTGACAGAACACAATCAGCCCCAGCATTTT
CDR3aa: CASSLTEHNQPQHF

d_gene: TRBD1
j_gene: TRBJ1-1
abundance: once
v_gene: TRBV2
CDR3nt: TGTGCCAGCATCCCGGGACAGGGAAAAACTGAAGCTTTCTTT
CDR3aa: CASIPGQGKTEAFF

d_gene: NA
j_gene: TRBJ1-2
abundance: NA
v_gene: TRBV2
CDR3nt: TGTGCCAGCAACCTGGGAGGGGGGGATGGCTACACCTTC
CDR3aa: CASNLGGGDGYTF

d_gene: NA
j_gene: TRBJ2-5
abundance: NA
v_gene: TRBV6-5
CDR3nt: TGTGCCAGCAGTTACTGGGGCGGTCAAGAGACCCAGTACTTC
CDR3aa: CASSYWGGQETQYF

d_gene: NA
j_gene: TRBJ1-1
abundance: NA
v_gene: TRBV9
CDR3nt: TGTGCCAGCAGCGCCTTCCCGGGTCGCGAGAACACTGAAGCTTTCTTT
CDR3aa: CASSAFPGRENTEAFF

d_gene: NA
j_gene: TRBJ2-1
abundance: NA
v_gene: TRBV7-3
CDR3nt: TGTGCCAGCAGCTCCCCGTATGGGGCGGGGGAGCAGTTCTTC
CDR3aa: CASSSPYGAGEQFF

d_gene: NA
j_gene: TRBJ2-2
abundance: NA
v_gene: TRBV11-2
CDR3nt: TGTGCCAGCAGATCCCTCAGGGGGGACTCCAGAATCACCGGGGAGCTGTTTTTT
CDR3aa: CASRSLRGDSRITGELFF

d_gene: NA
j_gene: TRBJ2-7
abundance: NA
v_gene: TRBV10-3
CDR3nt: TGTGCCATCAGTGAGTGGCAGAACGAGCAGTACTTC
CDR3aa: CAISEWQNEQYF

d_gene: NA
j_gene: TRBJ1-2
abundance: NA
v_gene: TRBV27
CDR3nt: TGTGCCAGCAGTTGGGGATTGGGGGGCTATGGCTACACCTTC
CDR3aa: CASSWGLGGYGYTF

d_gene: TRBD1
j_gene: TRBJ1-2
abundance: NA
v_gene: TRBV5-4
CDR3nt: TGTGCCAGCAGCTTTTTGGACAGGGGAGACTATGGCTACACCTTC
CDR3aa: CASSFLDRGDYGYTF

d_gene: NA
j_gene: TRBJ2-5
abundance: NA
v_gene: TRBV5-1
CDR3nt: TGCGCCAGCAGCTCATCCCAAGAGACCCAGTACTTC
CDR3aa: CASSSSQETQYF

d_gene: NA
j_gene: TRBJ1-2
abundance: once
v_gene: TRBV27
CDR3nt: TGTGCCAGCCGGAAGCAAGGGGTGAACTATGGCTACACCTTC
CDR3aa: CASRKQGVNYGYTF

d_gene: TRBD1
j_gene: TRBJ2-2
abundance: NA
v_gene: TRBV2
CDR3nt: TGTGCCAGCAGTCTTCTTACAGGGGTCGGGGAGCTGTTTTTT
CDR3aa: CASSLLTGVGELFF

d_gene: TRBD2
j_gene: TRBJ2-5
abundance: once
v_gene: TRBV19
CDR3nt: TGTGCCAGTAGTGCCCCGGGACTAGGGCCCGAGACCCAGTACTTC
CDR3aa: CASSAPGLGPETQYF

d_gene: NA
j_gene: TRBJ1-2
abundance: NA
v_gene: TRBV7-9
CDR3nt: TGTGCCAGCAGCTTCCCAGGGCGGGTGGTTGGCTACACCTTC
CDR3aa: CASSFPGRVVGYTF